This T cell receptor (beta chain) was identified during a study of shared clonotypes between healthy human individuals. Repertoires were generated with immunoSEQ multiplex PCR, while TCRdb's copy carries only in-frame clones and drops some. The sample includes more than 550,000 clones, approximately 72% of them seen just once. The J segment lost 4 bases and the V segment lost 8 bases, leaving 5 bases of the junction unmatched. Per germline, CDR1 MGHDK and CDR2 SYGVNS. The CDR3 totals 13 residues. Material for sequencing was memory CD4+ T cells sorted from blood. This sample's subset: CD45RA-negative fraction. The origin of this receptor is a woman aged 25 to 39 in good health. The chain joins TRBV25-1 to TRBJ2-1, with TRBD1 identical over 7 bases. This chain's CDR3 is CASVGTEYNEQFF. CDR3 DNA: TGTGCCAGCGTCGGGACAGAGTACAATGAGCAGTTCTTC.